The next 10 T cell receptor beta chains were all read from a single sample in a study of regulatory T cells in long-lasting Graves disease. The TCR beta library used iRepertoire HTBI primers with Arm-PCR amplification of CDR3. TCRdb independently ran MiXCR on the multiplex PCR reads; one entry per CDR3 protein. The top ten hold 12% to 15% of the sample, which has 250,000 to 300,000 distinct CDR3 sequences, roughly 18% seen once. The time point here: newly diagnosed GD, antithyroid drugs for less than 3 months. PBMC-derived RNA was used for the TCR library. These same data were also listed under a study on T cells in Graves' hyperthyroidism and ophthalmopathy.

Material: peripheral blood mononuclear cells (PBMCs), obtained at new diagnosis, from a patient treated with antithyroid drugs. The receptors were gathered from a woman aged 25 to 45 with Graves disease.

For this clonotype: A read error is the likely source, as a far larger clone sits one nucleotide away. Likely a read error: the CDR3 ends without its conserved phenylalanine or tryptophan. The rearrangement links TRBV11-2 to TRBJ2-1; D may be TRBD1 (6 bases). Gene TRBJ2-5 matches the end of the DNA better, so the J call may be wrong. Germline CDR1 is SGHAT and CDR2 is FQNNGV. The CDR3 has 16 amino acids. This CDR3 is CASRPTRGGGEETQYS. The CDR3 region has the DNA TGTGCCAGCAGACCCACGAGAGGGGGTGGGGAAGAGACCCAGTACTCC.

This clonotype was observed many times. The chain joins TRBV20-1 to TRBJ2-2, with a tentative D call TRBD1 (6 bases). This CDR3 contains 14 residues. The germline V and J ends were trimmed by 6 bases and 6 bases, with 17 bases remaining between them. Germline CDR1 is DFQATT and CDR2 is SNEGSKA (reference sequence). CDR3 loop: CSARRQVGAGELFF. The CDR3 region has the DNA TGCAGTGCCAGACGACAGGTTGGGGCCGGGGAGCTGTTTTTT.

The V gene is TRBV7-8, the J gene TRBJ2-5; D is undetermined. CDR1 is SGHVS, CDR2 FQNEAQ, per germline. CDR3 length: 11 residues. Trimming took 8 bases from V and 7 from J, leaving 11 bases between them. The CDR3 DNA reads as TGTGCCAGCGAATTAAAAGGGACCCAGTACTTC. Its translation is CASELKGTQYF.

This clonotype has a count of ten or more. In nucleotides, the CDR3 is TGCAGTGCCAGGGACAGGGGAGATGTGGAAGAAAAACTGTTTTTT. The encoded protein is CSARDRGDVEEKLFF. The chain couples TRBV20-1 to TRBJ1-4; TRBD1 aligns across 10 bases. CDR3 length equals 15 residues. CDR1 is DFQATT and CDR2 is SNEGSKA in the germline V gene (reference sequence). Germline trimming cut 6 bases from V and 8 bases from J; bases unmatched to any gene: 12.

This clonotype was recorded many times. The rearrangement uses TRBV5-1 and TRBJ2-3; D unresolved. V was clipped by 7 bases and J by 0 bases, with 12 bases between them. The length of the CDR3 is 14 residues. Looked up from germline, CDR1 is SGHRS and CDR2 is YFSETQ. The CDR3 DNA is TGCGCCAGCTCCCAGACGCCAAGCACAGATACGCAGTATTTT. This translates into CASSQTPSTDTQYF.

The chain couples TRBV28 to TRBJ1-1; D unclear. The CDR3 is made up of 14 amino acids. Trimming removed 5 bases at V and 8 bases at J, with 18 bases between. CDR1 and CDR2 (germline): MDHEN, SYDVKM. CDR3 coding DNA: TGTGCCAGCAGTGAAGAAAAAGAGAGCGTCGAAGCTTTCTTT. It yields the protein CASSEEKESVEAFF.

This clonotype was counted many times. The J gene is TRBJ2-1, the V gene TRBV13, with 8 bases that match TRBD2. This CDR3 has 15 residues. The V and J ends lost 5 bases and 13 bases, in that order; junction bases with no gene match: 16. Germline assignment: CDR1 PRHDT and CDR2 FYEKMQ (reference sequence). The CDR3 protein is CASSPPGLSGAIQFF. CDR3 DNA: TGTGCCAGCAGCCCCCCAGGCCTTAGCGGGGCTATTCAGTTCTTC.

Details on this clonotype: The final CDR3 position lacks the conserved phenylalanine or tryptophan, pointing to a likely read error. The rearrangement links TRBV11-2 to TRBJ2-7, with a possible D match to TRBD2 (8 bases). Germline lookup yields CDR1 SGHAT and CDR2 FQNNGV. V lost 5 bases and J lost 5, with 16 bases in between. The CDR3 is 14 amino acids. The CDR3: CASSLTGGGHEQYL. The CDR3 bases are TGTGCCAGCAGCCTAACGGGAGGGGGCCACGAGCAGTACTTA.

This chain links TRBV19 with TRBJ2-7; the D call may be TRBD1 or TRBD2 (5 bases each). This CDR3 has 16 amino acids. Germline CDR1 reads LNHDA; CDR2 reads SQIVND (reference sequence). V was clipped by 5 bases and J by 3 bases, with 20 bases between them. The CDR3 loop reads CASSAYSGGGLYEQYF. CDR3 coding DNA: TGTGCCAGTAGTGCTTACAGTGGGGGTGGACTCTACGAGCAGTACTTC.

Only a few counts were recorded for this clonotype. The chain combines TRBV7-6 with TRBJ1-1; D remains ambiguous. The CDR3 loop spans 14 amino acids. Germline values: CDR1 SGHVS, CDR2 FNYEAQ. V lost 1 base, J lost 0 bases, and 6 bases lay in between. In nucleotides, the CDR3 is TGTGCCAGCAGCTTAGAACCCTTGAACACTGAAGCTTTCTTT. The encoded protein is CASSLEPLNTEAFF.